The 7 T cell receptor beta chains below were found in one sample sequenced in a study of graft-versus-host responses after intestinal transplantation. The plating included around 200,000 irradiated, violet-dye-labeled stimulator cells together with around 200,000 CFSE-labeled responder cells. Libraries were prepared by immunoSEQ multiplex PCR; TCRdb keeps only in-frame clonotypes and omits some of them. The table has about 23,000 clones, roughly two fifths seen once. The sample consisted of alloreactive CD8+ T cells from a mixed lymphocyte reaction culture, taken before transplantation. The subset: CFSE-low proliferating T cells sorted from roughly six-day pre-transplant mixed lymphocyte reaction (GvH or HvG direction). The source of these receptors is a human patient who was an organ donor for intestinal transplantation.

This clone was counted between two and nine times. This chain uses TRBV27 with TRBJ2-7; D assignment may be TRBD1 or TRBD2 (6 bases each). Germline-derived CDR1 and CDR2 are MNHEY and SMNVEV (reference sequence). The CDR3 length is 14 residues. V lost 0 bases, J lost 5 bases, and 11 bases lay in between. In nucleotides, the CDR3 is TGTGCCAGCAGTTTATCGAGGGGGGACCACGAGCAGTACTTC. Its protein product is CASSLSRGDHEQYF.

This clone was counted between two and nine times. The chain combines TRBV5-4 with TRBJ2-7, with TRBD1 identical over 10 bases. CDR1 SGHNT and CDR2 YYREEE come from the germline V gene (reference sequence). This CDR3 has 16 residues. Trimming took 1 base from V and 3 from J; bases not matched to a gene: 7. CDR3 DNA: TGTGCCAGCAGCTTGATTGGGGACAGGGGACTCTACGAGCAGTACTTC. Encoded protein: CASSLIGDRGLYEQYF.

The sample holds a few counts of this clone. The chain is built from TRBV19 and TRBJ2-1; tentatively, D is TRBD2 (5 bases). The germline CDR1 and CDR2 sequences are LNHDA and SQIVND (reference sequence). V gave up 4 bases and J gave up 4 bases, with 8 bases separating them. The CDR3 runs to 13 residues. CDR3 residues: CASSTTGYNEQFF. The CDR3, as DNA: TGTGCCAGTAGTACCACGGGATACAATGAGCAGTTCTTC. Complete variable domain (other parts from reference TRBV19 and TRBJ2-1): DGGITQSPKYLFRKEGQNVTLSCEQNLNHDAMYWYRQDPGQGLRLIYYSQIVNDFQKGDIAEGYSVSREKKESFPLTVTSAQKNPTAFYLCASSTTGYNEQFFGPGTRLTVL.

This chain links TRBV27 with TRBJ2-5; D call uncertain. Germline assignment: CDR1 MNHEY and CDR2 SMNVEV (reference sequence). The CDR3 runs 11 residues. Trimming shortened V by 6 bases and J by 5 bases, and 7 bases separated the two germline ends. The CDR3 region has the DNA TGTGCCAGCAGGATGGGGGAGACCCAGTACTTC. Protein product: CASRMGETQYF.

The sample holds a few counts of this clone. The CDR3 nucleotides are TGCGCCAGCAGCCAAGATGGAGGGAGGGCCTACGAGCAGTACTTC. Encoded protein: CASSQDGGRAYEQYF. The chain recombines TRBV4-3 with TRBJ2-7, with 7 positions matching TRBD2. J was trimmed by 2 bases and V by 0 bases; bases with no gene match: 4. There are 15 residues in the CDR3. In germline, CDR1 is LGHNA, CDR2 YSLEER.

CDR3 region: CASSGTTYEQYF. The CDR3 bases are TGTGCCAGCAGCGGGACAACCTACGAGCAGTACTTC. The chain couples TRBV5-6 to TRBJ2-7, with D tentatively TRBD1 (6 bases). The CDR3 loop spans 12 amino acids. Looked up from germline, CDR1 is SGHDT and CDR2 is YYEEEE. Trimming stripped 4 bases from V and 2 bases from J, with 7 bases between.

For the CDR3, the DNA is TGTGCCAGCAGCCCGGAGGGGGATAGAGGCTACACCTTC. Protein sequence: CASSPEGDRGYTF. The chain is built from TRBV11-2 and TRBJ1-2; maybe TRBD1 (6 bases). The CDR3 spans 13 residues. The germline gives CDR1 SGHAT, CDR2 FQNNGV. Between the trimmed V and J ends, which lost 5 bases and 8 bases, there was a span of 15 bases.